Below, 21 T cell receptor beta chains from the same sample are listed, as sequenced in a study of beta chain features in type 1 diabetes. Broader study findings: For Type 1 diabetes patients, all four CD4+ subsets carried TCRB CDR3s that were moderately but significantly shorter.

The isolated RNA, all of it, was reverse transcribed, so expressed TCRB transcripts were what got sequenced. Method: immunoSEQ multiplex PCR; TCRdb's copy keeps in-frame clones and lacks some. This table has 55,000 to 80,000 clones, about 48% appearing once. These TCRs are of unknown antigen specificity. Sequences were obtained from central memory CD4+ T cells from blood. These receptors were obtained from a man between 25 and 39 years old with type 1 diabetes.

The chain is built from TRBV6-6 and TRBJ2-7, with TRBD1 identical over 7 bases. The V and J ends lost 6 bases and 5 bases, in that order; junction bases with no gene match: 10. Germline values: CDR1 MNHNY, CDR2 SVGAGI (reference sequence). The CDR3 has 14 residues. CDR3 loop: CASRRRQGLDEQYF. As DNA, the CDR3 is TGTGCCAGCAGGCGCCGACAGGGTCTGGACGAGCAGTACTTC.

CDR3 amino acids: CASSSTSGSDTQYF. Written as DNA, the CDR3 is TGTGCCAGCAGTTCCACTAGCGGGTCAGATACGCAGTATTTT. The chain is built from TRBV6-5 and TRBJ2-3; 9 positions agree with TRBD2. Looked up from germline, CDR1 is MNHEY and CDR2 is SVGAGI. Losses at the gene ends were 4 bases for V and 4 bases for J; bases not matched to a gene: 3. The CDR3 is 14 residues long.

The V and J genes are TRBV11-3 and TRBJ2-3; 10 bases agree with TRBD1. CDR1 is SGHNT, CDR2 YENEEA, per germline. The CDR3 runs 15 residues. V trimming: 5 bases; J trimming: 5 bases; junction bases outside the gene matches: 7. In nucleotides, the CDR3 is TGTGCCAGCAGCGCGGGGACAGGGGAGGGAGATACGCAGTATTTT. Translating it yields CASSAGTGEGDTQYF.

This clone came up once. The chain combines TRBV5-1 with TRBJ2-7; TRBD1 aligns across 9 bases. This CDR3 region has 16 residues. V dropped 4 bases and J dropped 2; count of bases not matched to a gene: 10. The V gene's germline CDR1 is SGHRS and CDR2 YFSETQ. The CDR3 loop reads CASSRRSGTGTYEQYF. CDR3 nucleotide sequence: TGCGCCAGCAGCCGCCGAAGTGGGACAGGGACCTACGAGCAGTACTTC.

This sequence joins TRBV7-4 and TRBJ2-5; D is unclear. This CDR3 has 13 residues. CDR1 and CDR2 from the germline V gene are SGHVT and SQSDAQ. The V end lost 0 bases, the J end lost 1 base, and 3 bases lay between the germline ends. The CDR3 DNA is TGTGCCAGCAGCTTAGCCTGCCAAGAGACCCAGTACTTC. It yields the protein CASSLACQETQYF.

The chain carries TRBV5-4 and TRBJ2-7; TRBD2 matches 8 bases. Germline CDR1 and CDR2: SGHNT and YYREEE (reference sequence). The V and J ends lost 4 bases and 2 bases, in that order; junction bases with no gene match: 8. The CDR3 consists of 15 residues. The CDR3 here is CASSPGGEGPYEQYF. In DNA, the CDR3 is TGTGCCAGCAGCCCCGGGGGGGAGGGCCCCTACGAGCAGTACTTC.

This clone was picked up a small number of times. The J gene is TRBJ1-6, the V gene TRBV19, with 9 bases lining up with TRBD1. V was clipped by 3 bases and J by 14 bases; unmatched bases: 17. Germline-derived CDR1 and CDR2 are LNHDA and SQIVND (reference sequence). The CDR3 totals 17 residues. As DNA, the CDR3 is TGTGCCAGTAGTATCGGTTCGGGACAGGGTTACGTTAGCGCCCTCCACTTT. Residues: CASSIGSGQGYVSALHF.

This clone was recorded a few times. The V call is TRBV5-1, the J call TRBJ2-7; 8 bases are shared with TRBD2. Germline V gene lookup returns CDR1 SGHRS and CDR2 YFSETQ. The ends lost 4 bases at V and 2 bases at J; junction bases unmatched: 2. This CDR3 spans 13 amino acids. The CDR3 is CASSRGGAYEQYF. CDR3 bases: TGCGCCAGCAGCCGGGGGGGCGCCTACGAGCAGTACTTC.

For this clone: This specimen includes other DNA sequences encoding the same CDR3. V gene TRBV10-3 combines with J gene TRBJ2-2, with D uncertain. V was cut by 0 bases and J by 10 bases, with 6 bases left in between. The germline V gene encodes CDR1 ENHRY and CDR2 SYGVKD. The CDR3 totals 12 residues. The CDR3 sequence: CAISESRSELFF. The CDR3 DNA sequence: TGTGCCATCAGTGAGTCACGGTCGGAGCTGTTTTTT.

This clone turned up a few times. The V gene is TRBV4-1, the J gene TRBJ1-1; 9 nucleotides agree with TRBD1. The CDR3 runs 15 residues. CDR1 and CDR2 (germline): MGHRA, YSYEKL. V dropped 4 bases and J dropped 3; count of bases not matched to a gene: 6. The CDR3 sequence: CASSRPRDRDTEAFF. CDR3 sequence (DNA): TGCGCCAGCAGCCGACCGCGGGACAGGGACACTGAAGCTTTCTTT.

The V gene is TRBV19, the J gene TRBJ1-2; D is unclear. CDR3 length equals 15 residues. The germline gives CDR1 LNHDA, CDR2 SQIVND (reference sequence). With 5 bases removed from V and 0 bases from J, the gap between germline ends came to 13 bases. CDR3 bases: TGTGCCAGTAGTCCCGCGACCGGAGCTAACTATGGCTACACCTTC. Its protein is CASSPATGANYGYTF.

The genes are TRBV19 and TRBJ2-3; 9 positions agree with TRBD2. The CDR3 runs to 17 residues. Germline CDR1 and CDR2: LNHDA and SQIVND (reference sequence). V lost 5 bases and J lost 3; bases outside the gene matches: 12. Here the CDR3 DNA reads TGTGCCAGTAGTGCCGGGAGTAGCGGGGGACCTACAGATACGCAGTATTTT. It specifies CASSAGSSGGPTDTQYF.

Here the CDR3 reads CAWLTGAGNTIYF. The DNA of the CDR3 is TGTGCCTGGCTGACAGGAGCCGGAAACACCATATATTTT. The rearrangement uses TRBV30 and TRBJ1-3; D may be TRBD1 (6 bases). Trimming took 5 bases from V and 4 from J, leaving 12 bases between them. This CDR3 is 13 amino acids long. Germline assignment: CDR1 GTSNPN and CDR2 SVGIG (reference sequence).

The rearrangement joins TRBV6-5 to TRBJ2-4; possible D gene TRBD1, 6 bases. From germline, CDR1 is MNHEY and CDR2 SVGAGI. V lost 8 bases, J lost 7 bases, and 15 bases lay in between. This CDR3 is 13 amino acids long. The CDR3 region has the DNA TGTGCCAGCCTCTCTCTGGGGGCGAACATTCAGTACTTC. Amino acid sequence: CASLSLGANIQYF.

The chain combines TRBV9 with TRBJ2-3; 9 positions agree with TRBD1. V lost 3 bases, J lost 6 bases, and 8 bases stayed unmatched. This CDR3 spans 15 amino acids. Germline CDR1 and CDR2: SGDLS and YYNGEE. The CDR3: CASSGPRDRADTQYF. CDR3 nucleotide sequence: TGTGCCAGCAGCGGGCCCCGGGACAGGGCCGATACGCAGTATTTT.

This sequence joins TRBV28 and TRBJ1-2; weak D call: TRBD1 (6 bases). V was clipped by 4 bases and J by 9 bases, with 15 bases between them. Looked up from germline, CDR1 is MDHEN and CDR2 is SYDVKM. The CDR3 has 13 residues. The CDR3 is CASSWQGLGRYTF. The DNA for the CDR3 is TGTGCCAGCAGTTGGCAGGGGTTAGGGCGCTACACCTTC.

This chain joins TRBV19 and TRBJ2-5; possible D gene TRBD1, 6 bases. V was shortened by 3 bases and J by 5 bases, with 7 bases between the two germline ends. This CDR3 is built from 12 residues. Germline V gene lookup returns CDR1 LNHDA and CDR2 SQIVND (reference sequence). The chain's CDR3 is CASSIQGETQYF. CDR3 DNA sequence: TGTGCCAGTAGTATTCAGGGGGAGACCCAGTACTTC.

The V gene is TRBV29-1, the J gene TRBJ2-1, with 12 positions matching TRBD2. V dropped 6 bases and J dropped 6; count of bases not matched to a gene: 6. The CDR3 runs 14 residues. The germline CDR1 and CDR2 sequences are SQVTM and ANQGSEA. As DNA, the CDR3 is TGCAGCGTGCAGACTAGCGGGGGACCCAATGAGCAGTTCTTC. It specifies CSVQTSGGPNEQFF.

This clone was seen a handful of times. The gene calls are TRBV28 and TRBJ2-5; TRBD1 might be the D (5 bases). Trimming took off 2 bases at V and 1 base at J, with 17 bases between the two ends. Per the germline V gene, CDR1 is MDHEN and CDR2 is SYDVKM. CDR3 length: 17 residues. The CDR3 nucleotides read TGTGCCAGCAGTTTAGGTAAAGGGGCGAAGAGCCAAGAGACCCAGTACTTC. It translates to CASSLGKGAKSQETQYF. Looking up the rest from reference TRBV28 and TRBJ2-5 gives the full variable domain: DVKVTQSSRYLVKRTGEKVFLECVQDMDHENMFWYRQDPGLGLRLIYFSYDVKMKEKGDIPEGYSVSREKKERFSLILESASTNQTSMYLCASSLGKGAKSQETQYFGPGTRLLVL.

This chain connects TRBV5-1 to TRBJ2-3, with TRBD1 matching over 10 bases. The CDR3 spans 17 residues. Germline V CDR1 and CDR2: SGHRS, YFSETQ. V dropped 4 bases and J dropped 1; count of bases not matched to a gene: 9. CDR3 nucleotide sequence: TGCGCCAGCAGCCAGGGGACAGGGGTTAGTGGCACAGATACGCAGTATTTT. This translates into CASSQGTGVSGTDTQYF.

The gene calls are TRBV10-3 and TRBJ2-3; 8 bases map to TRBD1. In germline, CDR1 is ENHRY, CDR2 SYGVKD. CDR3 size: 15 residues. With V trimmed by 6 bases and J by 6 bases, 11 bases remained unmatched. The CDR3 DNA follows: TGTGCCATCAGCTCTCCGGACAGGGTATCGGATACGCAGTATTTT. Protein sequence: CAISSPDRVSDTQYF.